These 14 T cell receptor beta chains originate from one sample sequenced in a study of T cells after yellow fever vaccination. TCRdb itself ran the 5' RACE reads through MiXCR, one entry per CDR3 protein. The table records hundreds of thousands of distinct CDR3 sequences, approximately 12% of them present only once. The sequenced sample was CD4+ T cells sorted from PBMCs, obtained 15 days after the yellow fever booster vaccination. The receptors were sampled from a man aged 18 to 29 who received the YFV17D yellow fever vaccine.

V and J are TRBV6-5 and TRBJ2-3, with 8 bases identical to TRBD1. Trimming cost V 6 bases and J 0 bases; bases outside gene matches: 5. The CDR3 has 15 amino acids. From germline, CDR1 is MNHEY and CDR2 SVGAGI. The CDR3 DNA follows: TGTGCCAGCAGGGGACAGGCCATTAGCACAGATACGCAGTATTTT. This codes for CASRGQAISTDTQYF.

This sequence joins TRBV15 and TRBJ2-7; no firm D call. Germline CDR1 reads LNHNV; CDR2 reads YYDKDF (reference sequence). The CDR3 covers 13 residues. With 1 base removed from V and 2 bases from J, the gap between germline ends came to 6 bases. This chain's CDR3 is CATSRGLPYEQYV. DNA for the CDR3: TGTGCCACCAGCAGAGGACTCCCCTACGAGCAGTACGTC.

This clonotype is a singleton in its sample. V and J are TRBV7-2 and TRBJ2-4; maybe TRBD2 (5 bases). The CDR3 has 12 amino acids. V was shortened by 4 bases and J by 8 bases, with 9 bases between the two germline ends. Germline V lookup: CDR1 SGHTA, CDR2 FQGNSA. CDR3 sequence reads: CASSSYGDIQYF. CDR3 nucleotides: TGTGCCAGCAGCTCCTACGGGGACATTCAGTACTTC.

This clonotype was seen more than once but under ten times. The chain couples TRBV4-1 to TRBJ1-6; D is unresolved. With 1 base removed from V and 7 bases from J, the gap between germline ends came to 17 bases. This CDR3 is built from 17 residues. Germline V lookup: CDR1 MGHRA, CDR2 YSYEKL. The CDR3 DNA reads TGCGCCAGCAGCCAAGTCGGTAGGAGAGTCAGCAATTCACCCCTCCACTTT. It encodes CASSQVGRRVSNSPLHF.

This rearrangement joins TRBV20-1 to TRBJ1-5, with 11 bases identical to TRBD1. The CDR3 runs to 14 residues. The J segment lost 6 bases and the V segment lost 6 bases, leaving 7 bases of the junction unmatched. CDR1 is DFQATT, CDR2 SNEGSKA, per germline (reference sequence). The CDR3 loop is CSAGQGAQAQPQHF. The CDR3 bases are TGCAGTGCAGGACAGGGGGCGCAGGCTCAGCCCCAGCATTTT.

This clonotype has only a few counts. V is TRBV15 and J is TRBJ1-1; TRBD1 is a possible D gene (5 bases). Trimming took off 4 bases at V and 0 bases at J, with 15 bases between the two ends. Germline loops: CDR1 LNHNV, CDR2 YYDKDF (reference sequence). This CDR3 spans 16 amino acids. The CDR3 loop is CATSTSATGLNTEAFF. Written as DNA, the CDR3 is TGTGCCACCAGCACCTCAGCGACGGGACTGAACACTGAAGCTTTCTTT.

The CDR3 DNA reads as TGTGCCAGCAGTTTCCTAGACAGGGCGGAGACCCAGTACTTC. Translation gives CASSFLDRAETQYF. The gene calls are TRBV12-3 or TRBV12-4 and TRBJ2-5; 7 nucleotides line up with TRBD1. V lost 3 bases, J lost 5 bases, and 6 bases stayed unmatched. There are 14 residues in the CDR3.

The chain uses TRBV5-1 and TRBJ2-7; maybe TRBD2 (7 bases). This CDR3 contains 14 residues. V shed 0 bases and J shed 5 bases, with 12 bases lying between them. The germline V gene encodes CDR1 SGHRS and CDR2 YFSETQ. DNA for the CDR3: TGCGCCAGCAGCTTGGGGGACGGGGGGCACGAGCAGTACTTC. Its translation is CASSLGDGGHEQYF.

This clonotype showed up many times. J is TRBJ1-2 and V is TRBV5-1; no clear D gene. Trimming removed 0 bases from V and 5 bases from J, with 11 bases in between. The germline V gene encodes CDR1 SGHRS and CDR2 YFSETQ. This CDR3 contains 14 residues. CDR3 sequence reads: CASSLDGLQYGYTF. The CDR3 nucleotides read TGCGCCAGCAGCTTGGACGGCCTCCAATATGGCTACACCTTC.

The chain employs TRBV5-1 and TRBJ2-3; TRBD2 matches 11 bases. J was trimmed by 0 bases and V by 3 bases; bases with no gene match: 6. This CDR3 is built from 17 residues. From germline, CDR1 is SGHRS and CDR2 YFSETQ. CDR3 amino acids: CASSSAGTSGSTDTQYF. The CDR3 nucleotides read TGCGCCAGCAGCTCAGCCGGGACTAGCGGTAGCACAGATACGCAGTATTTT.

This clonotype was counted only a few times. This chain links TRBV6-5 with TRBJ1-5; D uncertain. V was clipped by 6 bases and J by 2 bases, with 11 bases between them. CDR1 is MNHEY and CDR2 is SVGAGI in the germline V gene. The CDR3 runs to 14 residues. CDR3: CASSPLSGNQPQHF. The CDR3 DNA follows: TGTGCCAGCAGCCCCTTGTCGGGCAATCAGCCCCAGCATTTT.

V gene TRBV14 combines with J gene TRBJ2-3; 7 bases line up with TRBD2. The ends lost 4 bases at V and 5 bases at J; junction bases unmatched: 3. This CDR3 comprises 13 residues. Germline assignment: CDR1 SGHDN and CDR2 FVKESK. The DNA for the CDR3 is TGTGCCAGCAGCCTACTAGCGCAAGATACGCAGTATTTT. As protein: CASSLLAQDTQYF.

In its sample, this clonotype was seen a few times. The CDR3 coding sequence is TGTGCCAGCAGTGAAGGGCAGGGATGGAATGAGCAGTTCTTC. It yields the protein CASSEGQGWNEQFF. The chain carries TRBV6-4 and TRBJ2-1; perhaps TRBD1 as D (5 bases). Germline V gives CDR1 MRHNA, CDR2 SNTAGT. The CDR3 consists of 14 residues. V gave up 3 bases and J gave up 7 bases, with 13 bases separating them.

This clonotype was observed a handful of times. V gene TRBV5-1 combines with J gene TRBJ2-5, with a weak D call TRBD2 (6 bases). Trimming removed 4 bases from V and 4 bases from J, with 14 bases in between. Germline V gene sequence: CDR1 SGHRS, CDR2 YFSETQ. This CDR3 is built from 14 residues. The CDR3, as DNA: TGCGCCAGCAGCGCGGTTGTCGGGGGAGAGACCCAGTACTTC. It is translated as CASSAVVGGETQYF.